Each of the 29 T cell receptor beta chains below was sequenced from the same sample in a study of T cell repertoires in cytomegalovirus infection (dated by TCRdb to about 2019). Their cognate antigens are unknown. Instrument used: Illumina HiSeq 1500. TCRdb reanalyzed the raw reads on its own, using fastp at Q25 for trimming and MiXCR for clone calling, and kept in-frame beta chains. Entries that share a CDR3 protein sequence are merged under the most common genes and DNA. The sample table records 700,000 to 850,000 distinct CDR3 sequences; approximately 29% of these occur just once. The ten most abundant clones make up over 10% of the sample. The intended sense of this specimen's treatment or condition label: in vitro stimulation with specific CMV peptide epitopes to enrich CMV-specific T cells. Specimen: cultured CD8+ T cells from PBMCs, collected from culture after CMV antigen stimulation. Receptors were obtained from a human donor in good health (CMV status not recorded). Some clones in this sample may be carry-over from other donors' samples.

This clonotype has at least ten counts. The rearrangement links TRBV7-9 to TRBJ1-2; 8 positions agree with TRBD1. Germline CDR1 and CDR2: SEHNR and FQNEAQ (reference sequence). The CDR3 has 15 residues. The V and J ends lost 3 bases and 4 bases, in that order; junction bases with no gene match: 7. The CDR3 DNA reads as TGTGCCAGCAGCTTCGAGGACAGGGAGCCCTATGGCTACACCTTC. The encoded protein is CASSFEDREPYGYTF.

The chain recombines TRBV15 with TRBJ2-7; 12 nucleotides line up with TRBD2. Germline-derived CDR1 and CDR2 are LNHNV and YYDKDF (reference sequence). The CDR3 totals 15 residues. V was clipped by 1 base and J by 2 bases; unmatched bases: 0. Here the CDR3 reads CATSRASGGAYEQYF. The CDR3 region has the DNA TGTGCCACCAGCAGAGCTAGCGGGGGGGCCTACGAGCAGTACTTC.

This clonotype was seen only a few times. This chain uses TRBV6-5 with TRBJ1-2, with D maybe TRBD1 (6 bases). The germline V gene encodes CDR1 MNHEY and CDR2 SVGAGI. The CDR3 runs to 15 residues. V gave up 0 bases and J gave up 4 bases, with 12 bases separating them. DNA for the CDR3: TGTGCCAGCAGTTACTCGGGACAACTCGTCTATGGCTACACCTTC. Translation: CASSYSGQLVYGYTF.

This rearrangement joins TRBV27 to TRBJ2-1; D unresolved. Trimming stripped 3 bases from V and 5 bases from J, with 14 bases between. This CDR3 spans 15 amino acids. Germline CDR1 reads MNHEY; CDR2 reads SMNVEV (reference sequence). The CDR3 DNA sequence: TGTGCCAGCAGTTTGCATGAGTCGGCCAACAATGAGCAGTTCTTC. Protein sequence: CASSLHESANNEQFF.

About this clonotype: Just one base apart from a much larger clone, this may be a read error. The rearrangement uses TRBV7-2 and TRBJ2-5; tentatively, D is TRBD2 (6 bases). The CDR3 spans 12 residues. The V gene's germline CDR1 is SGHTA and CDR2 FQGNSA. CDR3 residues: CVSSRAGTRIYF. The CDR3 nucleotides are TGTGTCAGCAGCCGGGCCGGGACTCGAATTTACTTC. The complete variable domain, with remaining parts taken from reference TRBV7-2 and TRBJ2-5, reads GAGVSQSPSNKVTEKGKDVELRCDPISGHTALYWYRQSLGQGLEFLIYFQGNSAPDKSGLPSDRFSAERTGGSVSTLTIQRTQQEDSAVYLCVSSRAGTRIYFGPGTRLLVL.

This clonotype showed up just a few times. The CDR3 nucleotides are TGTGCCAGCAGCCCGCCGTATGAGCAGTTCTTC. It is translated as CASSPPYEQFF. The chain joins TRBV7-9 to TRBJ2-1, with D uncertain. V was trimmed by 5 bases and J by 8 bases, leaving 7 bases between them. Germline CDR1 SEHNR, CDR2 FQNEAQ (reference sequence). CDR3 length equals 11 residues.

V and J are TRBV20-1 and TRBJ1-5; D not certain. The CDR3 has 14 residues. Trimming took 0 bases from V and 7 from J, leaving 13 bases between them. The germline V gene encodes CDR1 DFQATT and CDR2 SNEGSKA (reference sequence). CDR3 in amino acids: CSARDRDPTQPQHF. CDR3 DNA sequence: TGCAGTGCTAGAGACCGAGATCCCACGCAGCCCCAGCATTTT.

This sequence joins TRBV6-1 and TRBJ2-7; 9 bases map to TRBD1. This CDR3 is 16 amino acids long. Germline V gives CDR1 MNHNS, CDR2 SASEGT. V shed 3 bases and J 4 bases; nucleotides not matched to a gene: 10. The CDR3 region has the DNA TGTGCCAGCAGTGATCCGGGACAGGGCTTTTCATACGAGCAGTACGTC. Its protein product is CASSDPGQGFSYEQYV.

This clonotype was picked up one time. This chain links TRBV5-6 with TRBJ2-1, with TRBD2 identical over 9 bases. Looked up from germline, CDR1 is SGHDT and CDR2 is YYEEEE. The V and J ends lost 2 bases and 5 bases, in that order; junction bases with no gene match: 5. This CDR3 region has 15 residues. CDR3 sequence: CASSFRLAENNEQFF. CDR3 coding DNA: TGTGCCAGCAGCTTCCGACTAGCGGAGAACAATGAGCAGTTCTTC.

Details on this clonotype: One end of the junction varies from germline; a read error may be responsible. The CDR3 spells CASSYSLTSANIGELFF. CDR3 sequence (DNA): TGTGCCAGCAGTTACTCGCTTACTAGCGCCAACATCGGGGAGCTGTTTTTT. The chain uses TRBV6-5 and TRBJ2-2; TRBD2 matches at 7 bases. Germline V gene sequence: CDR1 MNHEY, CDR2 SVGAGI. The CDR3 extends over 17 amino acids.

This clonotype was counted between two and nine times. This rearrangement joins TRBV6-1 to TRBJ1-1, with D tentatively TRBD1 (6 bases). V was shortened by 9 bases and J by 0 bases, with 20 bases between the two germline ends. The CDR3 loop spans 16 amino acids. Germline-derived CDR1 and CDR2 are MNHNS and SASEGT. The CDR3 loop is CASMSADRSLNTEAFF. DNA for the CDR3: TGTGCCAGTATGTCCGCGGACAGATCTTTGAACACTGAAGCTTTCTTT.

The V call is TRBV19, the J call TRBJ1-2; TRBD1 agrees at 7 bases. V lost 7 bases, J lost 4 bases, and 9 bases stayed unmatched. CDR3 size: 14 residues. Germline V CDR1 and CDR2: LNHDA, SQIVND (reference sequence). The CDR3 bases are TGTGCCAGTAATCCAATCGGGACAGCCTATGGCTACACCTTC. Protein product: CASNPIGTAYGYTF. Variable domain in full (rest from reference TRBV19 and TRBJ1-2): DGGITQSPKYLFRKEGQNVTLSCEQNLNHDAMYWYRQDPGQGLRLIYYSQIVNDFQKGDIAEGYSVSREKKESFPLTVTSAQKNPTAFYLCASNPIGTAYGYTFGSGTRLTVV.

This clonotype has at least ten counts. The V and J genes are TRBV19 and TRBJ2-1, with 11 bases lining up with TRBD2. The ends lost 2 bases at V and 7 bases at J; junction bases unmatched: 28. CDR3 length: 23 amino acids. Germline V CDR1 and CDR2: LNHDA, SQIVND (reference sequence). The CDR3 DNA is TGTGCCAGTAGTATAAGGTGGACAGGGACAATCTTTAGCGGGGGGGCTTCGTGGAATGAGCAGTTCTTC. This gives the protein CASSIRWTGTIFSGGASWNEQFF.

This clonotype showed up just a few times. The junction does not match germline at one end; this may be a read error. The chain employs TRBV7-8 and TRBJ1-5; 12 nucleotides align to TRBD1. This CDR3 spans 15 amino acids. CDR1 is SGHVS, CDR2 FQNEAQ, per germline. Here the CDR3 DNA reads TGTGTCAGCAGCCCCGGGACAGGGGGCGTTCAGCCCCAGCATTTT. Its translation is CVSSPGTGGVQPQHF.

This clonotype was seen ten or more times. The chain combines TRBV27 with TRBJ1-1; a weak D match, TRBD1 (5 bases). Trimming stripped 1 base from V and 0 bases from J, with 9 bases between. Per germline, CDR1 MNHEY and CDR2 SMNVEV (reference sequence). The CDR3 is made up of 15 amino acids. The CDR3 is CASSLWVGLNTEAFF. DNA of the CDR3: TGTGCCAGCAGTTTATGGGTGGGACTGAACACTGAAGCTTTCTTT.

This clonotype was seen more than once but under ten times. This rearrangement joins TRBV4-2 to TRBJ2-7, with TRBD2 matching over 16 bases. The CDR3 sequence is 22 residues long. Trimming removed 2 bases from V and 2 bases from J; junction bases left unmatched: 18. Germline CDR1 LGHNA, CDR2 YNFKEQ. In DNA, the CDR3 is TGTGCCAGCAGCCAAACAATCGACCCGGGACTAGCGGGGGGGGTACGGACCTACGAGCAGTACTTC. As protein: CASSQTIDPGLAGGVRTYEQYF.

The chain carries TRBV9 and TRBJ1-6; D is undetermined. The CDR3 spans 17 residues. The V and J ends lost 3 bases and 0 bases respectively, with 13 bases between them. From germline, CDR1 is SGDLS and CDR2 YYNGEE. CDR3: CASSARWESSYNSPLHF. The CDR3 DNA is TGTGCCAGCAGCGCCAGATGGGAGAGCTCCTATAATTCACCCCTCCACTTT. The full variable domain, in which reference TRBV9 and TRBJ1-6 provide the parts outside the CDR3, is DSGVTQTPKHLITATGQRVTLRCSPRSGDLSVYWYQQSLDQGLQFLIQYYNGEERAKGNILERFSAQQFPDLHSELNLSSLELGDSALYFCASSARWESSYNSPLHFGNGTRLTVT.

The V gene is TRBV5-6, the J gene TRBJ1-2; D gene unclear. V was shortened by 3 bases and J by 4 bases, with 16 bases between the two germline ends. CDR1 is SGHDT and CDR2 is YYEEEE in the germline V gene. The CDR3 is 15 residues long. As DNA, the CDR3 is TGTGCCAGCAGCTCCAGCCTATCAGTTGGCTATGGCTACACCTTC. Translation: CASSSSLSVGYGYTF.

CDR3 sequence reads: CASSTPGGTYNEQFF. CDR3 sequence (DNA): TGTGCCAGCAGTACCCCAGGTGGGACTTACAATGAGCAGTTCTTC. This chain connects TRBV6-2 or TRBV6-3 to TRBJ2-1, with D possibly TRBD2 on 6 matching bases. The CDR3 sequence is 15 residues long. Trimming pared 5 bases from V and 4 bases from J, leaving 15 bases between. CDR1 is MNHEY and CDR2 is SVGEGT in the germline V gene.

Comment on this clonotype: The junction does not match germline at one end; this may be a read error. The chain combines TRBV4-1 with TRBJ1-5, with D perhaps matching TRBD1 (5 bases). CDR1 is MGHRA and CDR2 is YSYEKL in the germline V gene. The CDR3 contains 14 residues. The CDR3 DNA is TGCGCCAGCAGCCAAGAGGGACGGGCACAGCCCCAGCGTTTT. As protein: CASSQEGRAQPQRF.

J is TRBJ2-2 and V is TRBV6-1, with TRBD2 identical over 8 bases. V lost 5 bases to trimming and J lost 1 base; unmatched junction nucleotides: 3. Germline CDR1 MNHNS, CDR2 SASEGT. This CDR3 is 15 amino acids long. CDR3 protein: CASSYGRVNTGELFF. CDR3 bases: TGTGCCAGCAGTTACGGGAGGGTGAACACCGGGGAGCTGTTTTTT.

This CDR3 is CASSLERPAGGETQYF. In nucleotides, the CDR3 is TGTGCCAGCAGCTTAGAGAGGCCGGCTGGGGGAGAGACCCAGTACTTC. The chain is built from TRBV7-2 and TRBJ2-5, with D tentatively TRBD1 or TRBD2 (5 bases each). Germline CDR1 SGHTA, CDR2 FQGNSA. The CDR3 has 16 amino acids. V dropped 1 base and J dropped 4 bases, with 16 bases sitting between them.

The rearrangement links TRBV27 to TRBJ2-1; 9 positions agree with TRBD2. The CDR3 contains 14 residues. In germline, CDR1 is MNHEY, CDR2 SMNVEV (reference sequence). Germline trimming cut 2 bases from V and 10 bases from J; bases unmatched to any gene: 6. CDR3 nucleotides: TGTGCCAGCAGTTTAAAAGCGGGGGGTGGGGAGCAGTTCTTC. This gives the protein CASSLKAGGGEQFF.

The chain joins TRBV7-9 to TRBJ2-5, with 9 nucleotides matching TRBD1. Germline loops: CDR1 SEHNR, CDR2 FQNEAQ (reference sequence). CDR3 length: 16 residues. Germline trimming cut 5 bases from V and 5 bases from J; bases unmatched to any gene: 12. The CDR3 region is CASSPKTGGTAETQYF. In DNA, the CDR3 is TGTGCCAGCAGCCCTAAGACAGGGGGAACCGCGGAGACCCAGTACTTC.

A word on this clonotype: This CDR3 is missing its conserved last phenylalanine or tryptophan, likely due to a read error. V and J are TRBV7-9 and TRBJ2-3, with a tentative D call TRBD1 (5 bases). Germline values: CDR1 SEHNR, CDR2 FQNEAQ (reference sequence). This CDR3 region has 14 residues. Trimming removed 3 bases at V and 6 bases at J, with 13 bases between. DNA of the CDR3: TGTGCCAGCAGCTTGACAGTAGTTTCCGATACGCAGTATTAT. As protein: CASSLTVVSDTQYY.

The genes are TRBV29-1 and TRBJ1-2; 9 nucleotides match TRBD1. From germline, CDR1 is SQVTM and CDR2 ANQGSEA. With 7 bases clipped from V and 8 bases from J, the junction kept 8 bases outside the gene matches. The CDR3 is made up of 12 amino acids. CDR3 residues: CSGRDRVEGYTF. DNA for the CDR3: TGCAGCGGAAGGGACAGGGTTGAAGGCTACACCTTC.

This clonotype was found a few times. The chain has TRBV27 and TRBJ2-7; possible D gene TRBD1, 6 bases. The CDR3 is made up of 14 amino acids. Germline V gene data show CDR1 as MNHEY and CDR2 as SMNVEV (reference sequence). Trimming took 3 bases from V and 4 from J, leaving 13 bases between them. CDR3 sequence: CASSLTGDLYEQYF. DNA for the CDR3: TGTGCCAGCAGTTTGACAGGAGACCTGTACGAGCAGTACTTC.

This chain uses TRBV6-5 with TRBJ2-1; no definite D call. Trimming pared 0 bases from V and 5 bases from J, leaving 5 bases between. CDR1 MNHEY and CDR2 SVGAGI come from the germline V gene. CDR3 size: 13 residues. CDR3 region: CASSYSADNEQFF. The DNA of the CDR3 is TGTGCCAGCAGTTACTCGGCGGACAATGAGCAGTTCTTC.

This clonotype showed up many times. The chain joins TRBV11-2 to TRBJ2-6; D is undetermined. The CDR3 has 15 amino acids. The germline gives CDR1 SGHAT, CDR2 FQNNGV. The V and J ends lost 1 base and 2 bases respectively, with 6 bases between them. The CDR3 DNA sequence: TGTGCCAGCAGCTTAGGGCAGCCTGGGGCCAACGTCCTGACTTTC. Its translation is CASSLGQPGANVLTF.